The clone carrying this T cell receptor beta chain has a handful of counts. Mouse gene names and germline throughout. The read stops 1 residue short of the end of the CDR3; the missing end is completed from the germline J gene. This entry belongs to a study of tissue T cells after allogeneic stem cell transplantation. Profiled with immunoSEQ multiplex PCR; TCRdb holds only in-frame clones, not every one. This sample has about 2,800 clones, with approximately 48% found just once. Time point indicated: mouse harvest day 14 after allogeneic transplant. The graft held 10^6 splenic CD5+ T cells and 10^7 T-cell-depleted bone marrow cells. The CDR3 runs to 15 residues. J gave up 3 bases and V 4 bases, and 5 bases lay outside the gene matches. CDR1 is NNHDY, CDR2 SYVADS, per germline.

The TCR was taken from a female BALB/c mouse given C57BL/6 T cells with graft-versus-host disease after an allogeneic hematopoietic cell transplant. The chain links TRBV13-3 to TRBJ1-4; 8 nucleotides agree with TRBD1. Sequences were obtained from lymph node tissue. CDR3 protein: CASSPRGRPNERLFF. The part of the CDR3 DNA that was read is TGTGCCAGCAGTCCCAGGGGGCGCCCCAACGAAAGATTATTT.